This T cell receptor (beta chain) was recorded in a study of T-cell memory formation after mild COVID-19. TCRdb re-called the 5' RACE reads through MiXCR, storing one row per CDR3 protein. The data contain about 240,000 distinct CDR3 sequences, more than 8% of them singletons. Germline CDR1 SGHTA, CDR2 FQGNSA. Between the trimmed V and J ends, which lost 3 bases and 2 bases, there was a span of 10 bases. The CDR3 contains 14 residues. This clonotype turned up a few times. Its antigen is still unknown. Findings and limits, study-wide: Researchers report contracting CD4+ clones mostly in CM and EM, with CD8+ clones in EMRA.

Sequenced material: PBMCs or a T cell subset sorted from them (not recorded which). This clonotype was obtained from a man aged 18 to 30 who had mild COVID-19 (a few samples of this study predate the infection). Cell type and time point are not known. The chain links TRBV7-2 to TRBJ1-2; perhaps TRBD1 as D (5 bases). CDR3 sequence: CASSLFKGNYGYTF. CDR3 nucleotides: TGTGCCAGCAGCTTGTTCAAGGGGAACTATGGCTACACCTTC.